These 10 T cell receptor beta chains share one sample of origin, sequenced in a study of T cell therapy after organ transplantation. The antigens these receptors bind are not known. The data were produced by immunoSEQ multiplex PCR, yet TCRdb's version contains in-frame clones alone and is incomplete. The sample lists about 50,000 clones, roughly 93% occurring once. The sample was CD8+ T cells from blood, taken before autologous CMV-specific T cell therapy. The receptors shown here come from a human patient who had received a solid organ transplant and had CMV disease.

The genes are TRBV19 and TRBJ1-1, with D possibly being TRBD1 (6 bases). The germline V gene encodes CDR1 LNHDA and CDR2 SQIVND (reference sequence). This CDR3 comprises 13 residues. V was shortened by 4 bases and J by 7 bases, with 13 bases between the two germline ends. The CDR3 DNA follows: TGTGCCAGTAGTACCCCCCGGGGGCATGAAGCTTTCTTT. It is translated as CASSTPRGHEAFF.

This chain connects TRBV6-1 to TRBJ1-5, with 7 bases aligning to TRBD1. CDR1 and CDR2 (germline): MNHNS, SASEGT. The CDR3 totals 14 residues. J gave up 7 bases and V 3 bases, and 6 bases lay outside the gene matches. CDR3 sequence: CASSDGRGGQPQHF. CDR3 nucleotides: TGTGCCAGCAGTGATGGCAGGGGGGGACAGCCCCAGCATTTT.

The chain recombines TRBV30 with TRBJ2-3, with 10 bases fitting TRBD2. The CDR3 runs 14 residues. CDR1 is GTSNPN, CDR2 SVGIG, per germline (reference sequence). V gave up 2 bases and J gave up 6 bases; unmatched junction bases: 5. The CDR3 DNA follows: TGTGCCTGGAGTAGAGCGGGGGGGGGTGATACGCAGTATTTT. Its protein is CAWSRAGGGDTQYF.

Points on this clone: A single base is all that separates this from a far larger clone, so a read error is likely. This rearrangement joins TRBV29-1 to TRBJ2-1; 9 bases are shared with TRBD1. Losses at the gene ends were 1 base for V and 8 bases for J; bases not matched to a gene: 3. The CDR3 runs to 13 residues. Germline values: CDR1 SQVTM, CDR2 ANQGSEA. In DNA form, the CDR3 reads TGCAGCGTTGAAGGGACAGGGGCATATGAGCAGTTCTTC. Its protein is CSVEGTGAYEQFF.

The chain couples TRBV19 to TRBJ1-1; D gene unclear. The ends were cut back, 2 bases at V and 1 base at J, with 11 bases in the middle. The CDR3 is 15 residues long. Germline lookup yields CDR1 LNHDA and CDR2 SQIVND (reference sequence). This chain's CDR3 is CASSISFPRNTEAFF. The CDR3 DNA reads as TGTGCCAGTAGTATATCCTTCCCCAGGAACACTGAAGCTTTCTTT.

This clone occurred a few times. The chain recombines TRBV6-4 with TRBJ1-4, with 9 bases matching TRBD1. The V segment lost 3 bases and the J segment 7 bases; nucleotides outside the gene matches: 6. This CDR3 region has 15 residues. Germline V gene sequence: CDR1 MRHNA, CDR2 SNTAGT. The CDR3 here is CASSEGGQGGEKLFF. CDR3 DNA sequence: TGTGCCAGCAGTGAGGGGGGACAGGGCGGTGAAAAACTGTTTTTT.

The rearrangement joins TRBV30 to TRBJ2-7; D is possibly TRBD1 or TRBD2 (5 bases each). V lost 0 bases and J lost 7, with 13 bases in between. Germline V CDR1 and CDR2: GTSNPN, SVGIG (reference sequence). The CDR3 is 13 residues long. CDR3 sequence: CAWSVRQSGEQYF. Here the CDR3 DNA reads TGTGCCTGGAGTGTAAGACAGTCGGGGGAGCAGTACTTC.

The CDR3 DNA reads TGCGCCACCCAAGGAGGGGAGAACACCGGGGAGCTGTTTTTT. It specifies CATQGGENTGELFF. The V call is TRBV5-1, the J call TRBJ2-2; a weak D match, TRBD2 (6 bases). Germline CDR1 is SGHRS and CDR2 is YFSETQ. This CDR3 region has 14 residues. With 9 bases removed from V and 1 base from J, the gap between germline ends came to 13 bases.

This chain connects TRBV19 to TRBJ2-2; D call uncertain. This CDR3 is 13 amino acids long. V was shortened by 6 bases and J by 1 base, with 6 bases between the two germline ends. Germline V CDR1 and CDR2: LNHDA, SQIVND (reference sequence). The CDR3 region is CASRVENTGELFF. CDR3 nucleotide sequence: TGTGCCAGTAGGGTCGAGAACACCGGGGAGCTGTTTTTT.

The count of this clone is one. This rearrangement joins TRBV7-9 to TRBJ2-3; no definite D call. Trimming removed 4 bases from V and 1 base from J, with 12 bases in between. Germline assignment: CDR1 SEHNR and CDR2 FQNEAQ (reference sequence). The CDR3 spans 15 residues. CDR3 in DNA: TGTGCCAGCAGCTCCCCCGGTGGGGGCACAGATACGCAGTATTTT. As protein: CASSSPGGGTDTQYF.